This T cell receptor beta chain was identified during a study of CD8+ T cells in alopecia areata. TCR sequencing used cDNA made by reverse transcription of extracted RNA. The repertoire was sequenced with immunoSEQ multiplex PCR; TCRdb's copy has only in-frame clones and lacks some. The table lists under 75,000 clones, about half of them singletons. The study, taken as a whole, reports: Scalp data also include sequences from resident alphabeta T cells of normal skin.

This clone was recorded only once. What it recognizes is unknown. Between the trimmed V and J ends, which lost 1 base and 7 bases, there was a span of 13 bases. The CDR3 loop spans 14 amino acids. CDR1 MGHRA and CDR2 YSYEKL come from the germline V gene. This receptor was taken from a human donor with alopecia areata. The chain joins TRBV4-1 to TRBJ1-2; D gene unclear. The sample was CD8+ T cells sorted from blood, taken at week 0. The CDR3 spells CASSQVPEWFGYTF. The CDR3 nucleotides are TGCGCCAGCAGCCAAGTCCCGGAGTGGTTTGGCTACACCTTC.